The 11 T cell receptor beta chains below all came from one sample that was sequenced in a study of vaccination and CD4 T cells after COVID-19. Their antigen targets remain unknown. Treatment noted: approximately 9-day PBMC culture with coronavirus spike peptide pools or control peptides (ViraFEST assay). The Oncomine TCR Beta short-read assay sequenced DNA from cultured CD4+ T cells. TCRdb reprocessed the PCR reads via MiXCR and lists one record per CDR3 protein. This table has about 12,000 distinct CDR3 sequences, roughly 48% appearing once. The specimen sequenced was CD4+ T cells from blood, cultured in vitro. The origin of the receptors is a human donor who had recovered from COVID-19.

The V and J genes are TRBV18 and TRBJ1-2, with D possibly matching TRBD1 (5 bases). This CDR3 comprises 13 residues. CDR1 and CDR2 from the germline V gene are KGHSH and LQKENI. Trimming stripped 2 bases from V and 7 bases from J, with 11 bases between. CDR3 bases: TGTGCCAGCTCACCAGGGGCGGGAGGTGGCTACACCTTC. Translation gives CASSPGAGGGYTF. The full variable domain, its missing parts supplied by reference TRBV18 and TRBJ1-2, is NAGVMQNPRHLVRRRGQEARLRCSPMKGHSHVYWYRQLPEEGLKFMVYLQKENIIDESGMPKERFSAEFPKEGPSILRIQQVVRGDSAAYFCASSPGAGGGYTFGSGTRLTVV.

This chain connects TRBV12-3 or TRBV12-4 to TRBJ2-7; D not certain. Deletions cut 2 bases from V and 3 bases from J, with 5 bases between. The CDR3 covers 12 residues. This chain's CDR3 is CASSLNGYEQYF. The CDR3 bases are TGTGCCAGCAGTTTAAACGGCTACGAGCAGTACTTC.

This sequence joins TRBV27 and TRBJ2-2; a possible D gene is TRBD2 (6 bases). This CDR3 comprises 15 residues. Trimming removed 3 bases from V and 3 bases from J, with 11 bases in between. Germline values: CDR1 MNHEY, CDR2 SMNVEV (reference sequence). CDR3 in DNA: TGTGCCAGCAGTTTCGCCGGGAGTGACACCGGGGAGCTGTTTTTT. Translating it yields CASSFAGSDTGELFF.

This clonotype has more than one count but fewer than ten. The rearrangement uses TRBV5-6 and TRBJ2-6, with 8 bases that match TRBD1. Trimming removed 4 bases from V and 0 bases from J; junction bases left unmatched: 3. Germline V gives CDR1 SGHDT, CDR2 YYEEEE. CDR3 length equals 16 residues. CDR3 nucleotides: TGTGCCAGCAGCAGGACAGGGTACTCTGGGGCCAACGTCCTGACTTTC. Residues: CASSRTGYSGANVLTF.

The CDR3 sequence is CASSPRDLYYNEQFF. CDR3 DNA sequence: TGTGCCAGCAGCCCCCGGGACTTATACTACAATGAGCAGTTCTTC. The V and J genes are TRBV7-2 and TRBJ2-1, with D possibly TRBD2 on 6 matching bases. Germline V gives CDR1 SGHTA, CDR2 FQGNSA. This CDR3 comprises 15 residues. The ends were cut back, 5 bases at V and 3 bases at J, with 14 bases in the middle.

This clonotype was counted between two and nine times. This chain joins TRBV7-9 and TRBJ1-2, with a tentative D call TRBD1 (5 bases). The CDR3 is 13 amino acids. V lost 5 bases to trimming and J lost 8 bases, with 15 bases between them. Germline CDR1 reads SEHNR; CDR2 reads FQNEAQ (reference sequence). The CDR3: CASSQQGERGYTF. The CDR3 DNA follows: TGTGCCAGCAGCCAACAAGGGGAACGGGGCTACACCTTC.

The chain carries TRBV7-9 and TRBJ2-3; 13 bases are shared with TRBD2. The CDR3 is 20 amino acids. Germline V CDR1 and CDR2: SEHNR, FQNEAQ (reference sequence). The trim removed 0 bases at V and 0 bases at J, leaving 9 bases unmatched. CDR3 in DNA: TGTGCCAGCAGCTTAGCCGCCGGACTAGCGGGAGATACTAGCACAGATACGCAGTATTTT. Translating it yields CASSLAAGLAGDTSTDTQYF. The full variable domain, in which reference TRBV7-9 and TRBJ2-3 provide the parts outside the CDR3, is DTGVSQNPRHKITKRGQNVTFRCDPISEHNRLYWYRQTLGQGPEFLTYFQNEAQLEKSRLLSDRFSAERPKGSFSTLEIQRTEQGDSAMYLCASSLAAGLAGDTSTDTQYFGPGTRLTVL.

Only a few counts were recorded for this clonotype. The CDR3, as DNA: TGTGCCAGCAGCTCCCGCCGGGACTACCAAGAGACCCAGTACTTC. This encodes CASSSRRDYQETQYF. This chain links TRBV7-2 with TRBJ2-5; possibly TRBD2 for D (6 bases). CDR1 is SGHTA and CDR2 is FQGNSA in the germline V gene. The length of the CDR3 is 15 residues. The ends were cut back, 4 bases at V and 0 bases at J, with 12 bases in the middle.

The rearrangement links TRBV2 to TRBJ2-4; 8 bases fit TRBD1. This CDR3 comprises 18 residues. Trimming cost V 4 bases and J 1 base; bases outside gene matches: 12. Germline V CDR1 and CDR2: SNHLY, FYNNEI. The CDR3: CASSGGRGLNEAKNIQYF. CDR3 sequence (DNA): TGTGCCAGCAGTGGTGGCAGGGGGCTAAACGAGGCCAAAAACATTCAGTACTTC. The full variable domain, with the rest looked up from reference TRBV2 and TRBJ2-4, is EPEVTQTPSHQVTQMGQEVILRCVPISNHLYFYWYRQILGQKVEFLVSFYNNEISEKSEIFDDQFSVERPDGSNFTLKIRSTKLEDSAMYFCASSGGRGLNEAKNIQYFGAGTRLSVL.

This clonotype was counted only a few times. The chain recombines TRBV28 with TRBJ2-2; possible D gene TRBD2, 7 bases. The CDR3 extends over 17 amino acids. Germline CDR1 and CDR2: MDHEN and SYDVKM. The germline V and J ends were trimmed by 4 bases and 6 bases, with 21 bases remaining between them. The CDR3 spells CASSYRGGGLWSGELFF. DNA of the CDR3: TGTGCCAGCAGTTACCGTGGGGGGGGGCTATGGTCCGGGGAGCTGTTTTTT.

This clonotype was recorded a few times. The chain recombines TRBV20-1 with TRBJ2-3; 9 bases align to TRBD2. J was trimmed by 5 bases and V by 6 bases; bases with no gene match: 9. Germline V CDR1 and CDR2: DFQATT, SNEGSKA (reference sequence). CDR3 length: 14 residues. The CDR3 DNA is TGCAGTGCCTATCGCGGGAGGGCGGGAGATACGCAGTATTTT. Residues: CSAYRGRAGDTQYF.